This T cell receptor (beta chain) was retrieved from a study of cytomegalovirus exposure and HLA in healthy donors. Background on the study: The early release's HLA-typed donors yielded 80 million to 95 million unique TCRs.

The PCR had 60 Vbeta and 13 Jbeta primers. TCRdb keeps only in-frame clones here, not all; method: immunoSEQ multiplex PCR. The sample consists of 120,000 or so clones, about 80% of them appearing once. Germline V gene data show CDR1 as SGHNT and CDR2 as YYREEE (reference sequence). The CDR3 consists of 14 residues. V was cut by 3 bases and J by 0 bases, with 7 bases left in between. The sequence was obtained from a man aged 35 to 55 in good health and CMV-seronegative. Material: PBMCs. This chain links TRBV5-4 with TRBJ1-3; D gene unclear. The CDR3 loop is CASSWELSGNTIYF. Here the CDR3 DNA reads TGTGCCAGCAGCTGGGAGCTCTCTGGAAACACCATATATTTT.